This TCR beta chain was identified in a study of blood T cell repertoires in COVID-19. Profiling relied on immunoSEQ multiplex PCR, and the TCRdb table lists in-frame clones only, not all of them. The sample lists 250,000 to 300,000 clones, 75% to 90% occurring once. This CDR3 has 18 residues. Per the germline V gene, CDR1 is MGHRA and CDR2 is YSYEKL. V was clipped by 0 bases and J by 1 base, with 15 bases between them. Sequencing input: peripheral blood. The chain links TRBV4-1 to TRBJ2-2; no firm D call. This TCR came from a man between 25 and 39 years old with active or convalescent COVID-19. CDR3: CASSQEVPDSGNTGELFF. CDR3 bases: TGCGCCAGCAGCCAAGAAGTTCCAGACTCGGGGAACACCGGGGAGCTGTTTTTT.